This is a list of T cell receptor beta chains from one sample in a study of blood T cells in healthy people across ages. From the 5' RACE reads, TCRdb called clonotypes with MiXCR, one entry per CDR3 protein. The sample lists over 1,500,000 distinct CDR3 sequences, about two fifths occurring once. The sequenced sample consisted of blood. Receptors originate from a human donor in good health. Both conserved end residues are part of each CDR3. Each record gives: CDR3 length, clone size, V gene, CDR3 protein. Clone size is shown for a subset of rows, as once, few, many or a class of expanded clone.

15 | . | TRBV7-2 | CASTTSGGATDAQYF
13 | few | TRBV24-1 | CATSDLTPNEQFF
14 | . | TRBV6-1 | CASSVRGADTEAFF
12 | few | TRBV20-1 | CSASLWGGEQFF
14 | few | TRBV20-1 | CSIEGRFGVYEQYF
13 | once | TRBV6-2/TRBV6-3 | CASTDRVTQPQHF
16 | . | TRBV7-2 | CASSPKANTGNSPLHF
13 | few | TRBV12-5 | CASGRGTTNEQFF
18 | . | TRBV7-9 | CASSLFAGDLKNTGELFF
16 | many | TRBV29-1 | CSARRGTYPEADTQYF
16 | few | TRBV7-9 | CASSFKRGQVTDTQYF
15 | few | TRBV9 | CASSATGTTTDTQYF
15 | . | TRBV7-9 | CASSPASWGDYGYTF
15 | . | TRBV5-6 | CASSLVVRQGDEQYF
14 | few | TRBV7-9 | CASSLASENEKLFF
15 | . | TRBV13 | CAGSRKNRVNQPQHF
17 | . | TRBV4-3 | CASSQSGGTERYNEQFF
14 | . | TRBV6-6 | CASSSTGVEVEQYF
17 | many | TRBV2 | CASSEKTSGAALGTQYF
16 | few | TRBV28 | CASSPLGQGSDQPQHF
18 | few | TRBV28 | CASETETGLISGANVLTF
19 | . | TRBV9 | CASSVEGLAGGPVTGELFF
15 | . | TRBV13 | CASSRWTSGDYEQYF
15 | . | TRBV20-1 | CSARSPGRNPYEQYF
13 | . | TRBV7-6 | CASSPRAGDEQFF
15 | . | TRBV27 | CASSQGTASNYDYTF
13 | . | TRBV4-2 | CASNRMLGEGAFF
12 | . | TRBV10-3 | CAIQSSYNEQFF
14 | . | TRBV20-1 | CSARGPVGTDTQYF
13 | few | TRBV6-6 | CASTDEDKQGYTF
11 | . | TRBV20-1 | CSALDRIGQFF
15 | . | TRBV7-2 | CASSTGTTYTGERFF
20 | . | TRBV7-9 | CASSQLATSGGPSSYNEQFF
15 | . | TRBV27 | CASTSYREFGEKLFF
17 | many | TRBV2 | CASSGTLGQGAAYEQYF
13 | few | TRBV5-6 | CASSYRGLETQYF
16 | . | TRBV4-1 | CASSQERDFGGDTQYF
14 | . | TRBV2 | CAGTEIGTQYGYTF
15 | . | TRBV18 | CASSPTRGSEDTQYF
14 | . | TRBV28 | CASLRDRGVNEQYF
17 | . | TRBV7-2 | CASSLSVDSGGRNTIYF
14 | . | TRBV7-2 | CASSRGRATYEQYF
12 | few | TRBV28 | CASRRVNQPQHF
15 | . | TRBV28 | CASSSFEGFEDEAFF
17 | . | TRBV9 | CASSSPAGLTITDTQYF
13 | many | TRBV29-1 | CSETEGAGETQYF
15 | few | TRBV15 | CATSSHRQGMDEQFF
14 | . | TRBV5-5 | CASSNWDGRTEAFF
15 | . | TRBV7-3 | CASSRSGTGGTEAFF
13 | many | TRBV6-5 | CASSTHNTDTQYF
16 | few | TRBV5-1 | CASSPRRTGNTGELFF
15 | . | TRBV5-1 | CASSLMRGRLDEQFF
16 | . | TRBV12-3/TRBV12-4 | CASSSLPLNSGDTQYF
16 | . | TRBV10-3 | CAIRGHSGSDEETQYF
13 | . | TRBV10-3 | CAIMEGQLDEQYF
10 | once | TRBV5-1 | CTSSPLEQYF
16 | . | TRBV12-3/TRBV12-4 | CASSLDGEGVYNEQFF
13 | . | TRBV7-8 | CASSLAWSNGYTF
13 | . | TRBV20-1 | CSARGRPHQPQHF
14 | few | TRBV29-1 | CSVEDRVSSYEQYF